One and the same sample provided the 8 T cell receptor beta chains below, sequenced in a study of cytomegalovirus exposure and HLA in healthy donors (dated by TCRdb to about 2017). The library was prepared using the immunoSEQ multiplex PCR assay. The multiplex PCR relied on a mix of 60 forward primers for TCR Vbeta segments and 13 reverse primers for TCR Jbeta segments. TCRdb carries this immuneACCESS record with in-frame sequences only. Its versions omit some clonotypes, under half of them owing to an unresolved V gene in the studies checked, with the rest unexplained. The sample table contains under 200,000 clones; only one count was recorded for more than 65% of them. 1.8% of the sample is in the top ten clones. The sample comprised PBMCs. The source is a woman aged 30 to 39 in good health and CMV-seronegative.

The chain links TRBV9 to TRBJ2-3, with 9 bases matching TRBD2. The CDR3 sequence is 16 residues long. The V gene end was trimmed by 4 bases and the J gene end by 5 bases; junction bases not matched to a gene: 11. The germline gives CDR1 SGDLS, CDR2 YYNGEE. CDR3: CASSPRVAGVGDTQYF. The DNA of the CDR3 is TGTGCCAGCAGCCCCCGAGTAGCGGGAGTTGGAGATACGCAGTATTTT.

The CDR3 sequence is CASRSPWDRGPIYGYTF. CDR3 sequence (DNA): TGCGCCAGCAGGTCCCCTTGGGACAGGGGCCCTATCTATGGCTACACCTTC. The chain joins TRBV10-1 to TRBJ1-2, with 10 bases lining up with TRBD1. The CDR3 loop spans 17 amino acids. V lost 6 bases and J lost 4; bases outside the gene matches: 14. CDR1 is WNHNN and CDR2 is SYGVQD in the germline V gene (reference sequence).

This chain joins TRBV5-6 and TRBJ2-3; TRBD2 agrees at 16 bases. CDR3 size: 19 residues. The germline gives CDR1 SGHDT, CDR2 YYEEEE. Trimming at V came to 4 bases and at J to 4 bases, leaving 12 bases not matched to a gene. The CDR3, as DNA: TGTGCCAGCAGCGCGAATCCGGGACTAGCGGGGGGGCGGCCAGATACGCAGTATTTT. It codes for CASSANPGLAGGRPDTQYF.

This clone was counted between two and nine times. The chain links TRBV5-1 to TRBJ2-2; perhaps TRBD2 as D (6 bases). This CDR3 contains 15 residues. Germline CDR1 and CDR2: SGHRS and YFSETQ. Trimming stripped 4 bases from V and 0 bases from J, with 10 bases between. The CDR3, as DNA: TGCGCCAGCAGCAAGGCGGGGACGAACACCGGGGAGCTGTTTTTT. It encodes CASSKAGTNTGELFF.

Turning to this clone: Other DNA sequences in this specimen translate into the identical CDR3. This chain links TRBV11-2 with TRBJ2-3, with 10 bases identical to TRBD2. The germline V gene encodes CDR1 SGHAT and CDR2 FQNNGV. V was clipped by 4 bases and J by 2 bases; unmatched bases: 9. CDR3 size: 17 residues. Written as DNA, the CDR3 is TGTGCCAGCAGCTCCTTAGCGGGAGGACGGCCCACAGATACGCAGTATTTT. This gives the protein CASSSLAGGRPTDTQYF. The full variable domain, with the rest looked up from reference TRBV11-2 and TRBJ2-3, is EAGVAQSPRYKIIEKRQSVAFWCNPISGHATLYWYQQILGQGPKLLIQFQNNGVVDDSQLPKDRFSAERLKGVDSTLKIQPAKLEDSAVYLCASSSLAGGRPTDTQYFGPGTRLTVL.

V usage is TRBV10-3 and J usage is TRBJ2-7; TRBD1 matches at 7 bases. Looked up from germline, CDR1 is ENHRY and CDR2 is SYGVKD. V shed 1 base, J shed 6 bases, and the junction held 9 bases outside the gene matches. The CDR3 runs 15 residues. The CDR3 region is CAISEFTGDLREQYF. The CDR3 DNA reads TGTGCCATCAGTGAGTTCACAGGGGACCTTCGCGAGCAGTACTTC.

The gene calls are TRBV6-4 and TRBJ1-2, with 8 bases identical to TRBD1. The germline CDR1 and CDR2 sequences are MRHNA and SNTAGT. Unmatched junction bases numbered 3, after V lost 6 bases and J lost 0 bases. The CDR3 loop spans 14 amino acids. CDR3 protein: CASRIQGANYGYTF. The CDR3 bases are TGTGCCAGCAGAATACAGGGGGCTAACTATGGCTACACCTTC.

This chain uses TRBV4-3 with TRBJ1-1; D perhaps matches TRBD1 (5 bases). Trimming removed 0 bases from V and 7 bases from J, with 15 bases in between. The germline V gene encodes CDR1 LGHNA and CDR2 YSLEER. This CDR3 region has 15 residues. The CDR3 nucleotides are TGCGCCAGCAGCCAAGAATCCAGGGTTAAAGGTGAAGCTTTCTTT. The encoded protein is CASSQESRVKGEAFF.